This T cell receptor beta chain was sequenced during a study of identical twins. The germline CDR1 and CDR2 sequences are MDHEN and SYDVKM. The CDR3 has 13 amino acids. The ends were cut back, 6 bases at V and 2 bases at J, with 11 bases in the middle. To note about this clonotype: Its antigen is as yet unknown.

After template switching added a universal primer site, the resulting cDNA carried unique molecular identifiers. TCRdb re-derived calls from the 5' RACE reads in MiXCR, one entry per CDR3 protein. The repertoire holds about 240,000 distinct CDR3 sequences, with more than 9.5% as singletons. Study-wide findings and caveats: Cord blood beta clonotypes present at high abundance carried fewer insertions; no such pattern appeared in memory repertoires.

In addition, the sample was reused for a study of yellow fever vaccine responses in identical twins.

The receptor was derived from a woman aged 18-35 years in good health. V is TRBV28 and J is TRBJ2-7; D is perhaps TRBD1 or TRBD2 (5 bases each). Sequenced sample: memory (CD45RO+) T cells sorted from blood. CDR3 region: CASRVGRAYEQYF. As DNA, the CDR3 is TGTGCCAGCAGGGTGGGGCGGGCCTACGAGCAGTACTTC.